This T cell receptor beta chain was documented in a study of T cell responses to AZD1222 COVID-19 vaccine. General study points: Repertoire sampling occurred only after the peak T cell response. Donors in the cohort were predominantly white British and more often female, and clonal diversity was possibly underestimated. Unmutated regions of variants are reportedly targeted by nearly half of spike-specific TCRs.

Second-dose intervals of approximately 4 or approximately 12 weeks were pooled. Comments on this clone: Its antigen remains unknown.

V shed 2 bases and J 6 bases; nucleotides not matched to a gene: 12. The CDR3 contains 17 residues. CDR1 GTSNPN and CDR2 SVGIG come from the germline V gene (reference sequence). Measured with immunoSEQ multiplex PCR; TCRdb has only the in-frame clones, and not every one. This sample yields over 150,000 clones, of which roughly 88% are seen a single time; 9.5% to 13% belongs to the top ten. The input for sequencing was peripheral blood, taken 28 days after the second AZD1222 dose. This sequence was found in an adult who received the AZD1222 COVID-19 vaccine. The chain recombines TRBV30 with TRBJ1-6; TRBD1 matches 8 bases. DNA for the CDR3: TGTGCCTGGAGTCGAGCTGGACAGGGAGGCCCTAATTCACCCCTCCACTTT. Protein sequence: CAWSRAGQGGPNSPLHF. Drawing the rest from reference TRBV30 and TRBJ1-6, the complete variable domain is SQTIHQWPATLVQPVGSPLSLECTVEGTSNPNLYWYRQAAGRGLQLLFYSVGIGQISSEVPQNLSASRPQDRQFILSSKKLLLSDSGFYLCAWSRAGQGGPNSPLHFGNGTRLTVT.